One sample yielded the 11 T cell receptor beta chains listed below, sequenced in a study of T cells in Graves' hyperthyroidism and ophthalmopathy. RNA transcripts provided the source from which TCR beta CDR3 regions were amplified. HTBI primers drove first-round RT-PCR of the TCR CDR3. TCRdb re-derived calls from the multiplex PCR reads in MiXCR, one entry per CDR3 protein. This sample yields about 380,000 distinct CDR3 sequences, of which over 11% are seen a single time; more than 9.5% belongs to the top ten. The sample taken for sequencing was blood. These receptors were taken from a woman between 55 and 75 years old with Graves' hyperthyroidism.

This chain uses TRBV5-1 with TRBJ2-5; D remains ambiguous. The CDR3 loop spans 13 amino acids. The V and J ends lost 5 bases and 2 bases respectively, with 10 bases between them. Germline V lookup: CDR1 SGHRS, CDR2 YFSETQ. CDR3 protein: CASRRQEQETQYF. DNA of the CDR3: TGCGCCAGCAGGAGGCAGGAGCAAGAGACCCAGTACTTC.

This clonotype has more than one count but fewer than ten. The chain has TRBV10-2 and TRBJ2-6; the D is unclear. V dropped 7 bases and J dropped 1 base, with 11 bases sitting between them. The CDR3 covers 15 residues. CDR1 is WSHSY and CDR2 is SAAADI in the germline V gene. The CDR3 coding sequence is TGCGCCAGCACCCACAACCCTTCTGGGGCCAACGTCCTGACTTTC. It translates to CASTHNPSGANVLTF.

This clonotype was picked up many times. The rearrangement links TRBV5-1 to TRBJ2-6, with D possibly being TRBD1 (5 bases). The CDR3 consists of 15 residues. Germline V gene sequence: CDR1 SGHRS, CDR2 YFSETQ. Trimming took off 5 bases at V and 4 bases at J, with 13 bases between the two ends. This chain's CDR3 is CASSSQGSGANVLTF. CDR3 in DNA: TGCGCCAGCAGTTCCCAGGGATCCGGGGCCAACGTCCTGACTTTC.

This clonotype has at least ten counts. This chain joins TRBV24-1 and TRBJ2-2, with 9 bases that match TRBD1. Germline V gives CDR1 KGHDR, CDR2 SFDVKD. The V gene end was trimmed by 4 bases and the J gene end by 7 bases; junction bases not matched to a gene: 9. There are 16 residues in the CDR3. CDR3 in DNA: TGTGCCACCAGTGAATCCGGGACAGGGTATGGCGGGGAGCTGTTTTTT. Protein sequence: CATSESGTGYGGELFF.

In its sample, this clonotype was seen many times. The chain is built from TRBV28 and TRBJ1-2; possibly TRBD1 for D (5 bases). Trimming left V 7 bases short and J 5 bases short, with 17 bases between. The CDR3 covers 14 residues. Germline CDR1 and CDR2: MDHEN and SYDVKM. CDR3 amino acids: CASTSAGGGYGYTF. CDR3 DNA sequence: TGTGCCAGCACCTCAGCGGGGGGAGGGTATGGCTACACCTTC.

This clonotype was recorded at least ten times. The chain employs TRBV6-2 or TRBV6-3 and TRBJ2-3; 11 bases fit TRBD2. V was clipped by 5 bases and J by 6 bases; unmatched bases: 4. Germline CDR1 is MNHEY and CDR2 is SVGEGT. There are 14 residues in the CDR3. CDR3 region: CASSPRLAGDTQYF. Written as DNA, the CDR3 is TGTGCCAGCAGTCCGAGACTAGCGGGGGATACGCAGTATTTT.

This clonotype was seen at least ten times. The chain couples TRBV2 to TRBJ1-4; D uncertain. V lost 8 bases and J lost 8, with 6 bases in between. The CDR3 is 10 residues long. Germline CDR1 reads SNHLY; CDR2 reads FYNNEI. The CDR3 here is CASGQEKLFF. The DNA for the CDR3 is TGTGCCAGCGGGCAGGAAAAACTGTTTTTT.

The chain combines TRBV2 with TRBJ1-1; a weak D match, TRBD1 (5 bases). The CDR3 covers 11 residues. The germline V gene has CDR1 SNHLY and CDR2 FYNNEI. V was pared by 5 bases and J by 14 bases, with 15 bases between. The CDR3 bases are TGTGCCAGCAGTCAGGGTTGGCATCAGTTCTTT. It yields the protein CASSQGWHQFF.

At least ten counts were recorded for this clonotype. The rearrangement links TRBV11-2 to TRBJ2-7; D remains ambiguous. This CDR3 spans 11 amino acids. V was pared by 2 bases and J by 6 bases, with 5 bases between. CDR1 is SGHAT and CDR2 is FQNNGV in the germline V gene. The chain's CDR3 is CASSLPGEQYF. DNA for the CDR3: TGTGCCAGCAGCTTACCGGGCGAGCAGTACTTC.

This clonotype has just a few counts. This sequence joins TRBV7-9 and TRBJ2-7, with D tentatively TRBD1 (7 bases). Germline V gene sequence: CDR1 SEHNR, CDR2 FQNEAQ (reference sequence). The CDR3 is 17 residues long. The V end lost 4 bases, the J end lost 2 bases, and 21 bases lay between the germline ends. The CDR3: CASSSRDSRTLTYEQYF. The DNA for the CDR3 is TGTGCCAGCAGCTCGCGGGACAGCCGAACCCTAACCTACGAGCAGTACTTC.

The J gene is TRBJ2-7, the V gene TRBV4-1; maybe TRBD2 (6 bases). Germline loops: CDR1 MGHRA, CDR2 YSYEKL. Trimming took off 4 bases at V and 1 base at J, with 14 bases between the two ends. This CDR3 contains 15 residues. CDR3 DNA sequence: TGCGCCAGCAGCCGGGCGGGGCTGAGGTCCTACGAGCAGTACTTC. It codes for CASSRAGLRSYEQYF.